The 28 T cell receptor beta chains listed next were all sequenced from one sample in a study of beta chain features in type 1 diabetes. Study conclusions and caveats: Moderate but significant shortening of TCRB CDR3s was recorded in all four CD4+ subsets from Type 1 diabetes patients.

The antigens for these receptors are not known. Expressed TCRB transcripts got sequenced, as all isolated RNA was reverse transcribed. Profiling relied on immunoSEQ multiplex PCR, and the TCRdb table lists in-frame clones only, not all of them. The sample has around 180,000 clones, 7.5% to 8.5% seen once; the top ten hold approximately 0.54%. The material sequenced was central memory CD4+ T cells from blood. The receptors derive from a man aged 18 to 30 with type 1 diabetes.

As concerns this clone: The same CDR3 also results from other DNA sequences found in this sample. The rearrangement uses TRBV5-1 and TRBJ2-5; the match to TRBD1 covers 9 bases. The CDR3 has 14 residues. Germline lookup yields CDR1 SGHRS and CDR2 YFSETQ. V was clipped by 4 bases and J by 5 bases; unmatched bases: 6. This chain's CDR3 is CASSPGTGRETQYF. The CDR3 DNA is TGCGCCAGCAGCCCAGGGACAGGGCGCGAGACCCAGTACTTC.

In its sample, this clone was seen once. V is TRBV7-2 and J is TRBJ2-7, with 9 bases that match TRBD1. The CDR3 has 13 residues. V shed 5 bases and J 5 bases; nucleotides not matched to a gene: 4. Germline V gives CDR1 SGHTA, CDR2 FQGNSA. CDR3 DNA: TGTGCCAGCAGCCGTGACAGGGGGAACGAGCAGTACTTC. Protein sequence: CASSRDRGNEQYF. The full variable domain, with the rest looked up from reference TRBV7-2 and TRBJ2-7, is GAGVSQSPSNKVTEKGKDVELRCDPISGHTALYWYRQSLGQGLEFLIYFQGNSAPDKSGLPSDRFSAERTGGSVSTLTIQRTQQEDSAVYLCASSRDRGNEQYFGPGTRLTVT.

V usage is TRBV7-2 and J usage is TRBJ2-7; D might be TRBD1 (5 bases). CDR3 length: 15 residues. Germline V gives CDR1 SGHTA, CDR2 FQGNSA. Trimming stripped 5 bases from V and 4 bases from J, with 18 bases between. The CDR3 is CASSHPVAGPYEQYF. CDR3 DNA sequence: TGTGCCAGCAGCCACCCCGTGGCAGGGCCATACGAGCAGTACTTC.

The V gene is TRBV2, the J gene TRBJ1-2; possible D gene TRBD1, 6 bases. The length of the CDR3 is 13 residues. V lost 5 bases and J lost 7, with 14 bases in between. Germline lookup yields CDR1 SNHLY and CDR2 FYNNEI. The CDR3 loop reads CASSIGGATGYTF. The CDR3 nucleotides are TGTGCCAGCAGTATCGGGGGGGCCACTGGCTACACCTTC.

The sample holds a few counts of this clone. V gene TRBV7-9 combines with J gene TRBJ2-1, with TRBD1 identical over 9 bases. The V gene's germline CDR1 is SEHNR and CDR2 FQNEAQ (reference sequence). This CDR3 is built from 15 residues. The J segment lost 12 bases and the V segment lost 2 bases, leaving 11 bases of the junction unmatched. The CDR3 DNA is TGTGCCAGCAGCTTAAATACAGGGGGCGTGAGGTCGCAGTTCTTC. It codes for CASSLNTGGVRSQFF.

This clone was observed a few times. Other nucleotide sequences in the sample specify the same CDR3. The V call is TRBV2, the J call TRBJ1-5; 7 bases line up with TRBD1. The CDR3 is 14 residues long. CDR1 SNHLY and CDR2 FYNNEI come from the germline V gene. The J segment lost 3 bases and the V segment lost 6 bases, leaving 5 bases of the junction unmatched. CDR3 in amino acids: CASRRDRDNQPQHF. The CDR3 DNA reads TGTGCCAGCAGAAGGGACAGAGACAATCAGCCCCAGCATTTT.

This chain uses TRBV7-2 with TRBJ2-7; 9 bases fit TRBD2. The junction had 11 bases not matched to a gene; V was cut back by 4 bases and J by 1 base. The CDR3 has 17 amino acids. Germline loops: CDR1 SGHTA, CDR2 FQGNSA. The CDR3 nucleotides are TGTGCCAGCAGCTCACTACATATAGCGGGAGAGTCCTACGAGCAGTACTTC. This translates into CASSSLHIAGESYEQYF.

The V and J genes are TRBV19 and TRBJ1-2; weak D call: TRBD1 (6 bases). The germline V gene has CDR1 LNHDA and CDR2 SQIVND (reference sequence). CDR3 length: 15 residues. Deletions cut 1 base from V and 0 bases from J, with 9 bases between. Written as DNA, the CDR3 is TGTGCCAGTAGTATAGTCGGGACAACTAACTATGGCTACACCTTC. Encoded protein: CASSIVGTTNYGYTF.

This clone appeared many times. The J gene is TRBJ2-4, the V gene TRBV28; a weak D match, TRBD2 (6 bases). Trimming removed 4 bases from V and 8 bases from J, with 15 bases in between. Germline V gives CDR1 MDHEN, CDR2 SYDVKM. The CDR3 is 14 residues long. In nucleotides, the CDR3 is TGTGCCAGCAGTTCCGGGCCTAGGGAGGACATTCAGTACTTC. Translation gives CASSSGPREDIQYF.

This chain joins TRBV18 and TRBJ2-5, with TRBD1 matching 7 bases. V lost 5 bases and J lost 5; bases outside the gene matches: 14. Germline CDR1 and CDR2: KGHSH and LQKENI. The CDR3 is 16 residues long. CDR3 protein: CASSSFDASQGETQYF. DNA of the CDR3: TGTGCCAGCTCATCATTCGATGCCTCACAGGGGGAGACCCAGTACTTC. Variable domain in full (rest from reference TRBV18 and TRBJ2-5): NAGVMQNPRHLVRRRGQEARLRCSPMKGHSHVYWYRQLPEEGLKFMVYLQKENIIDESGMPKERFSAEFPKEGPSILRIQQVVRGDSAAYFCASSSFDASQGETQYFGPGTRLLVL.

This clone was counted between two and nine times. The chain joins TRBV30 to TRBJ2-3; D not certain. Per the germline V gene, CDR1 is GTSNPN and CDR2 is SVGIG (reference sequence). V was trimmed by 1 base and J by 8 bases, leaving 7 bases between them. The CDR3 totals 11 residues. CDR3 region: CAWSGSGTQYF. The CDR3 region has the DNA TGTGCCTGGAGTGGTAGTGGTACGCAGTATTTT.

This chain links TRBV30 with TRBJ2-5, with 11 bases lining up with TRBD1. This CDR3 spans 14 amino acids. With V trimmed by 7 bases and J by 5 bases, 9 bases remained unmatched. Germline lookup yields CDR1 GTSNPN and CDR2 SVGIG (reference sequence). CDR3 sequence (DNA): TGTGCCTTACAGGGACAGGGGGGCCTCGAGACCCAGTACTTC. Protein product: CALQGQGGLETQYF.

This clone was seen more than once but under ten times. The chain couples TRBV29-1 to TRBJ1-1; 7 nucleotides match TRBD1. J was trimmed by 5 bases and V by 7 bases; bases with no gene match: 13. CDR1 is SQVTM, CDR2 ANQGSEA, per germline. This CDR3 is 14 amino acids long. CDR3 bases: TGCAGCGAATCCCCGGCAGGGGGAAAGACTGAAGCTTTCTTT. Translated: CSESPAGGKTEAFF.

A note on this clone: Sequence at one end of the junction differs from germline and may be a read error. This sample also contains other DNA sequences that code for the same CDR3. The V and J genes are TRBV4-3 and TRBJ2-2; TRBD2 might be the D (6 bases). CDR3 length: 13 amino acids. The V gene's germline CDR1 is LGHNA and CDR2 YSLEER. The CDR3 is CASSRFRGGELFF. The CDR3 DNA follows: TGCGCCAGCAGCCGGTTTAGGGGCGGGGAGCTTTTTTTT.

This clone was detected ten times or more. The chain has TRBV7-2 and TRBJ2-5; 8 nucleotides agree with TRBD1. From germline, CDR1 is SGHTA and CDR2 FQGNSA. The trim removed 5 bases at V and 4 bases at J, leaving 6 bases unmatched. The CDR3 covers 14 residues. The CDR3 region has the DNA TGTGCCAGCAGCGTGTCAGGGGGCTTAGAGACCCAGTACTTC. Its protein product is CASSVSGGLETQYF.

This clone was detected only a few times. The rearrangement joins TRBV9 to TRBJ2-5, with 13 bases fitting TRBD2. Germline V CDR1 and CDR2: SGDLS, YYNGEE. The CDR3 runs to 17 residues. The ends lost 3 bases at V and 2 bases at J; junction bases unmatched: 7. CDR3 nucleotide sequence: TGTGCCAGCAGCGGCCGGACTAGCGGGGGTGAACAAGAGACCCAGTACTTC. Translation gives CASSGRTSGGEQETQYF.

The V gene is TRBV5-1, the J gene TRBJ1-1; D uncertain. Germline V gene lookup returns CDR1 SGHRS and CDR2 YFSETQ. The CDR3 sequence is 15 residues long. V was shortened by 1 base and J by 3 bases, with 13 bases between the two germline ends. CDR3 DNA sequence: TGCGCCAGCAGCTTGTCTTTGTCGGGGTACACTGAAGCTTTCTTT. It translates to CASSLSLSGYTEAFF.

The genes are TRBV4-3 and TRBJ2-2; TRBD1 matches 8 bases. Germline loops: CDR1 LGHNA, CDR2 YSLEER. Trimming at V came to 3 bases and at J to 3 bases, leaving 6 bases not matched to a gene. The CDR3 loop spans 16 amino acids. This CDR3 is CASSQEQGAYTGELFF. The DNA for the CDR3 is TGCGCCAGCAGCCAGGAGCAGGGGGCGTACACCGGGGAGCTGTTTTTT.

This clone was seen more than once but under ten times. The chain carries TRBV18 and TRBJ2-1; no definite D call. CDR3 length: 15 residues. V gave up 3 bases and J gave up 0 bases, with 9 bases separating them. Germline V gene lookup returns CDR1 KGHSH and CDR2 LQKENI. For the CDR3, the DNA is TGTGCCAGCTCACCTACAGAGAGCTCCTACAATGAGCAGTTCTTC. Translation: CASSPTESSYNEQFF.

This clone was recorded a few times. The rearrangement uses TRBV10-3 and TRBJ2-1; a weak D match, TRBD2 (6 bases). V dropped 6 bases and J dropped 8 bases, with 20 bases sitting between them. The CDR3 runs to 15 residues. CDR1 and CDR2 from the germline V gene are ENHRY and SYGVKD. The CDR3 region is CAIRKLRDAYHEQFF. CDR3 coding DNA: TGTGCCATCAGAAAACTGCGGGACGCATACCATGAGCAGTTCTTC.

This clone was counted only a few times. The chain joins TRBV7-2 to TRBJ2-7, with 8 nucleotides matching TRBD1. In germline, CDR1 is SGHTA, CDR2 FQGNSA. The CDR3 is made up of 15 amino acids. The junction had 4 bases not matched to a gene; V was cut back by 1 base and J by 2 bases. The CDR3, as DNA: TGTGCCAGCAGCTTAGGCCAGGGGGCACCCTACGAGCAGTACTTC. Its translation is CASSLGQGAPYEQYF.

The CDR3 bases are TGTGCCAGCAGGCAGGGGAATGGGGCCAACGTCCTGACTTTC. Translating it yields CASRQGNGANVLTF. This chain connects TRBV28 to TRBJ2-6; tentatively, D is TRBD1 (6 bases). Germline values: CDR1 MDHEN, CDR2 SYDVKM. V lost 6 bases, J lost 3 bases, and 9 bases lay in between. The CDR3 is 14 residues long.

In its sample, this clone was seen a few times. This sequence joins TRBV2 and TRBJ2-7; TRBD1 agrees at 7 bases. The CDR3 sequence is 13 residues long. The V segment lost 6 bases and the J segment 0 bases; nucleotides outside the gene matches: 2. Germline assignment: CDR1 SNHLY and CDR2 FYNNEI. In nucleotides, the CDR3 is TGTGCCAGCAGCAACAGGGGCTCCTACGAGCAGTACTTC. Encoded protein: CASSNRGSYEQYF.

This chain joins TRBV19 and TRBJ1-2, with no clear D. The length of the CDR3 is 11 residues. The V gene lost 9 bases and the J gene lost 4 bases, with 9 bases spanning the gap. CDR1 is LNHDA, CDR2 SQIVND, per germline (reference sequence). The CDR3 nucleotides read TGTGCCAGCTCCTTGAGCTATGGCTACACCTTC. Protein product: CASSLSYGYTF.

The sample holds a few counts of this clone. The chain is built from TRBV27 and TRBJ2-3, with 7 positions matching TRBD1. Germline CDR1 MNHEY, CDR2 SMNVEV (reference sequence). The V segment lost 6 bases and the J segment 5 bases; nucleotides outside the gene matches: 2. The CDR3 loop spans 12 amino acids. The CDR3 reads CASRSGGDTQYF. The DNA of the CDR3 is TGTGCCAGCAGGTCAGGGGGAGATACGCAGTATTTT.

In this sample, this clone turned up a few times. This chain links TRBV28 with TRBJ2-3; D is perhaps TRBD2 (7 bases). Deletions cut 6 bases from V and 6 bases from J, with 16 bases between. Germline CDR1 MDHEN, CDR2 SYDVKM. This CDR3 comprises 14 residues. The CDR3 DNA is TGTGCCAGCAGGGGGGCGGGAGCGGCGGATACGCAGTATTTT. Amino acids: CASRGAGAADTQYF.

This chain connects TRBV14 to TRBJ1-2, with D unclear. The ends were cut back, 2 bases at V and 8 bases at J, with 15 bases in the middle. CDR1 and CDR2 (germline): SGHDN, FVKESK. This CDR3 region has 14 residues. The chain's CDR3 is CASSQTHPVRGYTF. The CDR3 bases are TGTGCCAGCAGCCAAACCCACCCGGTTAGAGGCTACACCTTC.

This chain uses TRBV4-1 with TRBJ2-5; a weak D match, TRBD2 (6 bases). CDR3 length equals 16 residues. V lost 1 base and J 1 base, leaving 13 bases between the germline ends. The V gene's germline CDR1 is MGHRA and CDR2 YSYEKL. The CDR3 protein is CASSQALRTTQETQYF. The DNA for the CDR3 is TGCGCCAGCAGCCAAGCTCTTAGGACTACCCAAGAGACCCAGTACTTC.